These 6 T cell receptor beta chains were all obtained from the same sample, sequenced in a study of cytomegalovirus exposure and HLA in healthy donors. The study ran its PCR with 60 Vbeta and 13 Jbeta primers. Profiling relied on immunoSEQ multiplex PCR, and the TCRdb table lists in-frame clones only, not all of them. This table holds about 100,000 clones, approximately 80% found once. The source material was PBMCs. These receptors all come from a woman aged 60-70 years in good health and CMV-seronegative.

This sequence joins TRBV2 and TRBJ1-4; maybe TRBD1 (6 bases). The V end was cut by 7 bases, the J end by 0 bases, with 15 bases between. CDR1 is SNHLY, CDR2 FYNNEI, per germline. The CDR3 spans 16 residues. The CDR3 reads CASTYGQLATNEKLFF. CDR3 nucleotides: TGTGCCAGCACCTACGGACAGCTAGCAACTAATGAAAAACTGTTTTTT.

The chain is built from TRBV29-1 and TRBJ2-3, with a tentative D call TRBD2 (5 bases). CDR1 is SQVTM, CDR2 ANQGSEA, per germline. V lost 3 bases and J lost 2, with 15 bases in between. The CDR3 has 15 amino acids. Here the CDR3 reads CSVEELASDTDTQYF. CDR3 DNA: TGCAGCGTTGAGGAATTAGCGTCAGACACAGATACGCAGTATTTT.

The chain employs TRBV19 and TRBJ1-2; D is unresolved. V lost 3 bases and J lost 6, with 17 bases in between. Germline V gives CDR1 LNHDA, CDR2 SQIVND (reference sequence). The CDR3 is 15 amino acids. Here the CDR3 reads CASSISAQAFHGYTF. The CDR3 nucleotides read TGTGCCAGTAGTATTAGTGCTCAGGCTTTCCATGGCTACACCTTC.

The genes are TRBV6-1 and TRBJ1-1; D call uncertain. V lost 7 bases and J 0 bases, leaving 12 bases between the germline ends. Germline V lookup: CDR1 MNHNS, CDR2 SASEGT. The CDR3 has 14 residues. CDR3 region: CASTHNGVNTEAFF. CDR3 DNA: TGTGCCAGCACACACAACGGGGTGAACACTGAAGCTTTCTTT.

This clone was counted only a few times. The J gene is TRBJ2-3, the V gene TRBV11-2; TRBD2 matches 13 bases. CDR3 length: 18 amino acids. In germline, CDR1 is SGHAT, CDR2 FQNNGV. V gave up 6 bases and J gave up 5 bases; unmatched junction bases: 14. CDR3 sequence: CASSKTSGGPLSLDTQYF. The CDR3 bases are TGTGCCAGCAGTAAGACTAGCGGGGGGCCACTCTCCTTAGATACGCAGTATTTT.

CDR3 sequence (DNA): TGTGCCGGTAGGGGCACTAACTATGGCTACACCTTC. It is translated as CAGRGTNYGYTF. The rearrangement joins TRBV2 to TRBJ1-2, with a possible D match to TRBD1 (5 bases). Trimming cost V 11 bases and J 0 bases, with 10 bases left between them. Germline loops: CDR1 SNHLY, CDR2 FYNNEI. CDR3 length equals 12 residues. Full variable domain (outside the CDR3, taken from reference TRBV2 and TRBJ1-2): EPEVTQTPSHQVTQMGQEVILRCVPISNHLYFYWYRQILGQKVEFLVSFYNNEISEKSEIFDDQFSVERPDGSNFTLKIRSTKLEDSAMYFCAGRGTNYGYTFGSGTRLTVV.